This TCR beta chain was documented in a study of cytomegalovirus exposure and HLA in healthy donors. As to this clone: Its antigen is not identified.

Trimming left V 2 bases short and J 9 bases short, with 11 bases between. Germline V gene data show CDR1 as GTSNPN and CDR2 as SVGIG (reference sequence). This CDR3 spans 12 amino acids. Points from the study as a whole: HLA alleles showed associations with about 17,000 TCR beta sequences in a later analysis, at a 0.05 false discovery rate.

Primers: 60 Vbeta forward and 13 Jbeta reverse. The assay was immunoSEQ multiplex PCR, and TCRdb's table has in-frame clones only and misses some. Of under 200,000 clones listed, around 78% are singletons. This TCR was sampled from a man aged 40-49 years in good health and CMV-seronegative. The material sequenced was PBMCs. The chain uses TRBV30 and TRBJ1-5; the D is unclear. CDR3 nucleotides: TGTGCCTGGAGTTCCCAGGAAGGGCCCCAGCATTTT. It specifies CAWSSQEGPQHF.